The T cell receptor (beta chain) under discussion was sequenced for a study of cytomegalovirus exposure and HLA in healthy donors. Study as a whole: Sequencing of 150 million to 200 million T cells in an earlier analysis found 90 million to 120 million unique TCR beta sequences.

In regard to this clone: Antigen specificity is unknown.

Study conclusions and caveats: TCR beta sequences reportedly predicted most subjects' HLA-A and HLA-B alleles accurately. Researchers reported in a later analysis that a missense DCLRE1C variant was tied to TCR beta V- and J-gene trimming.

Germline V gives CDR1 LNHDA, CDR2 SQIVND (reference sequence). V was trimmed by 3 bases and J by 8 bases, leaving 13 bases between them. The CDR3 runs 14 residues. PCR amplification relied on 60 Vbeta primers (plus 13 Jbeta primers). The repertoire was sequenced with immunoSEQ multiplex PCR; TCRdb's copy has only in-frame clones and lacks some. The sample lists some 110,000 clones, under 70% occurring once. The chain has TRBV19 and TRBJ1-4, with a tentative D call TRBD1 (5 bases). The source of this sequence is a man aged 30-40 years in good health and CMV-seropositive. What was sequenced was PBMCs. CDR3 DNA: TGTGCCAGTAGTATCGGGCAGGGCACCGAAAAACTGTTTTTT. It codes for CASSIGQGTEKLFF.